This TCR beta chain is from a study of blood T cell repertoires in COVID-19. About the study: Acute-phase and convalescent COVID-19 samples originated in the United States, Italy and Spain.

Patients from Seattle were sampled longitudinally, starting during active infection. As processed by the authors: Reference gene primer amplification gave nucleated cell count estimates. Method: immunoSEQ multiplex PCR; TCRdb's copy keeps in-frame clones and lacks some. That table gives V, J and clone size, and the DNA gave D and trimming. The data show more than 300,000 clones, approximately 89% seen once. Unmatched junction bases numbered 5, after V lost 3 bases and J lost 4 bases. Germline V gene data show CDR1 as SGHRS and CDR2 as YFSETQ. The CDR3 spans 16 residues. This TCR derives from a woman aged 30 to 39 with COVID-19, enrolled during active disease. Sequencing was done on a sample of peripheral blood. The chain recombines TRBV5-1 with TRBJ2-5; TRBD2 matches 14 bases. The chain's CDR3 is CASSSGTSGSGETQYF. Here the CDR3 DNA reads TGCGCCAGCAGCTCCGGGACTAGCGGGAGTGGAGAGACCCAGTACTTC. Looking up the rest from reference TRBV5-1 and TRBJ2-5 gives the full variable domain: KAGVTQTPRYLIKTRGQQVTLSCSPISGHRSVSWYQQTPGQGLQFLFEYFSETQRNKGNFPGRFSGRQFSNSRSEMNVSTLELGDSALYLCASSSGTSGSGETQYFGPGTRLLVL.